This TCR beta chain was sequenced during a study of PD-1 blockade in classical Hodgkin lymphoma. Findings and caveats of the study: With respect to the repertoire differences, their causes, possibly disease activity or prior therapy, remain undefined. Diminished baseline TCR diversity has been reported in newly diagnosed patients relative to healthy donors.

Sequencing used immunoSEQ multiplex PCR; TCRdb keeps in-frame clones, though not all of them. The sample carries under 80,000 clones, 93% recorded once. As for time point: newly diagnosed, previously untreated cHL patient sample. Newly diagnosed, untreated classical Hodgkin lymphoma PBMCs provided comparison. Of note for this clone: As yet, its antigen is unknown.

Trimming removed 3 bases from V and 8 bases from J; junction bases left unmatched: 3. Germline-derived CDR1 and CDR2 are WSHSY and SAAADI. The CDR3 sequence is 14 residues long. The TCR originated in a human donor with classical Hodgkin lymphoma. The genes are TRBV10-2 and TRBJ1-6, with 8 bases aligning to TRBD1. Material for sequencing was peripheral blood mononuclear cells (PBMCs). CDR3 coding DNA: TGCGCCAGCAGTGAACCAGGGGGCGATTCACCCCTCCACTTT. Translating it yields CASSEPGGDSPLHF.